The next 8 T cell receptor beta chains were all read from a single sample in a study of T cell responses to AZD1222 COVID-19 vaccine. The table came from immunoSEQ multiplex PCR; TCRdb's copy has only in-frame clones and leaves some out. Altogether 100,000 to 150,000 clones are present, more than 90% being singletons, with the ten largest covering about 2.1%. This specimen was peripheral blood, taken 28 days after the second AZD1222 dose. All receptors come from an adult who received the AZD1222 COVID-19 vaccine.

The chain uses TRBV24-1 and TRBJ2-5, with D possibly being TRBD1 (7 bases). The CDR3 sequence is 13 residues long. Germline V gene data show CDR1 as KGHDR and CDR2 as SFDVKD. With 4 bases removed from V and 9 bases from J, the gap between germline ends came to 14 bases. As DNA, the CDR3 is TGTGCCACCAGTGAGGACGACAGGGAGGCCCAGTACTTC. Translated: CATSEDDREAQYF.

V usage is TRBV25-1 and J usage is TRBJ1-2; D is unresolved. Between the trimmed V and J ends, which lost 2 bases and 0 bases, there was a span of 4 bases. This CDR3 contains 13 residues. Per the germline V gene, CDR1 is MGHDK and CDR2 is SYGVNS. The CDR3 loop reads CASSEQANYGYTF. The CDR3 DNA reads TGTGCCAGCAGTGAACAAGCTAACTATGGCTACACCTTC.

The genes are TRBV11-1 and TRBJ2-1; TRBD1 or TRBD2 may be the D gene (5 bases each). The germline CDR1 and CDR2 sequences are SGHAT and FQDESV (reference sequence). The length of the CDR3 is 14 residues. The V end lost 5 bases, the J end lost 10 bases, and 18 bases lay between the germline ends. CDR3 protein: CASSPRQWRGEQFF. DNA for the CDR3: TGTGCCAGCAGCCCCCGACAGTGGAGAGGGGAGCAGTTCTTC.

This clone occurred once. For the CDR3, the DNA is TGTGCCAGCTCACCACCGACTAGTAGTGGCGGCGCAGATACGCAGTATTTT. Protein product: CASSPPTSSGGADTQYF. This sequence joins TRBV18 and TRBJ2-3; D is possibly TRBD2 (6 bases). V lost 0 bases and J 4 bases, leaving 17 bases between the germline ends. The CDR3 covers 17 residues. Germline V gives CDR1 KGHSH, CDR2 LQKENI.

The genes are TRBV4-3 and TRBJ2-5, with 10 bases fitting TRBD2. This CDR3 is built from 18 residues. Germline V gives CDR1 LGHNA, CDR2 YSLEER. The J segment lost 5 bases and the V segment lost 0 bases, leaving 12 bases of the junction unmatched. This CDR3 is CASSQDYLAGVSPETQYF. The CDR3 nucleotides are TGCGCCAGCAGCCAAGATTACCTAGCGGGAGTTTCGCCCGAGACCCAGTACTTC.

V gene TRBV18 combines with J gene TRBJ1-5, with D perhaps matching TRBD1 (6 bases). Trimming took 3 bases from V and 6 from J, leaving 18 bases between them. CDR1 KGHSH and CDR2 LQKENI come from the germline V gene. The CDR3 contains 16 residues. The CDR3 DNA sequence: TGTGCCAGCTCACCGAACCAGGGGCCGGGGAGTCAGCCCCAGCATTTT. Translating gives CASSPNQGPGSQPQHF. Drawing the rest from reference TRBV18 and TRBJ1-5, the complete variable domain is NAGVMQNPRHLVRRRGQEARLRCSPMKGHSHVYWYRQLPEEGLKFMVYLQKENIIDESGMPKERFSAEFPKEGPSILRIQQVVRGDSAAYFCASSPNQGPGSQPQHFGDGTRLSIL.

The J gene is TRBJ1-2, the V gene TRBV12-5; no definite D call. CDR1 is LGHNT and CDR2 is FRNRAP in the germline V gene. The CDR3 has 16 amino acids. Trimming stripped 2 bases from V and 0 bases from J, with 13 bases between. CDR3: CASGLREGPSNYGYTF. CDR3 in DNA: TGTGCTAGTGGTTTGCGGGAGGGCCCGTCTAACTATGGCTACACCTTC.

The genes are TRBV30 and TRBJ1-2, with 7 positions matching TRBD1. The CDR3 totals 14 residues. Germline values: CDR1 GTSNPN, CDR2 SVGIG (reference sequence). With V trimmed by 3 bases and J by 0 bases, 4 bases remained unmatched. DNA of the CDR3: TGTGCCTGGAGGCCGGGACAGACTAACTATGGCTACACCTTC. This translates into CAWRPGQTNYGYTF. The full variable domain, rest sourced from reference TRBV30 and TRBJ1-2, is SQTIHQWPATLVQPVGSPLSLECTVEGTSNPNLYWYRQAAGRGLQLLFYSVGIGQISSEVPQNLSASRPQDRQFILSSKKLLLSDSGFYLCAWRPGQTNYGYTFGSGTRLTVV.